What follows are 26 T cell receptor beta chains derived from one specimen sequenced in a study of blood T cell repertoires in COVID-19. TCRdb's copy holds only in-frame clones and misses some; the assay was immunoSEQ multiplex PCR. The table records around 170,000 clones, about 82% of them present only once. The specimen was PBMCs or T cells enriched from blood (not recorded which). The origin of the receptors is a woman aged 30 to 39 who had recovered from COVID-19.

V gene TRBV2 combines with J gene TRBJ2-7; 9 bases align to TRBD2. The CDR3 contains 14 residues. Trimming cost V 7 bases and J 3 bases; bases outside gene matches: 7. The germline gives CDR1 SNHLY, CDR2 FYNNEI. CDR3 sequence reads: CASTMGLARYEQYF. CDR3 DNA: TGTGCCAGCACCATGGGACTAGCCCGCTACGAGCAGTACTTC.

V is TRBV5-1 and J is TRBJ1-1, with TRBD1 as a possible D gene (5 bases). Germline CDR1 and CDR2: SGHRS and YFSETQ. Trimming took 4 bases from V and 0 from J, leaving 19 bases between them. This CDR3 contains 17 residues. CDR3 sequence: CASSPNPIQELNTEAFF. CDR3 nucleotides: TGCGCCAGCAGCCCCAACCCAATACAGGAATTGAACACTGAAGCTTTCTTT.

This chain joins TRBV7-8 and TRBJ1-5; a possible D gene is TRBD1 (6 bases). The CDR3 totals 16 residues. The germline CDR1 and CDR2 sequences are SGHVS and FQNEAQ. V dropped 3 bases and J dropped 4 bases, with 16 bases sitting between them. CDR3 protein: CASSFRDTGRNQPQHF. The CDR3 DNA reads as TGTGCCAGCAGCTTTAGGGACACAGGGCGAAATCAGCCCCAGCATTTT.

This clone has just a few counts. This rearrangement joins TRBV6-5 to TRBJ2-3; D ambiguous. The CDR3 has 12 amino acids. CDR1 is MNHEY and CDR2 is SVGAGI in the germline V gene. With 8 bases removed from V and 7 bases from J, the gap between germline ends came to 13 bases. The CDR3 DNA reads TGTGCCAGCGGTATGAGTTCGAATACGCAGTATTTT. It encodes CASGMSSNTQYF.

This rearrangement joins TRBV28 to TRBJ1-3; D not resolved. Germline V gene data show CDR1 as MDHEN and CDR2 as SYDVKM. V lost 2 bases to trimming and J lost 0 bases, with 14 bases between them. The CDR3 runs to 17 residues. CDR3 sequence (DNA): TGTGCCAGCAGTTTAGTTCCCGGGAGCGGCTCTGGAAACACCATATATTTT. Translation gives CASSLVPGSGSGNTIYF.

The V gene is TRBV9, the J gene TRBJ1-4, with no clear D. This CDR3 region has 16 residues. The V end was cut by 0 bases, the J end by 0 bases, with 9 bases between. Germline CDR1 SGDLS, CDR2 YYNGEE. CDR3 coding DNA: TGTGCCAGCAGCGTAGATGGGCTCGCAACTAATGAAAAACTGTTTTTT. Encoded protein: CASSVDGLATNEKLFF.

The chain couples TRBV7-2 to TRBJ2-1; TRBD1 is a possible D gene (6 bases). The CDR3 is made up of 14 amino acids. CDR1 and CDR2 (germline): SGHTA, FQGNSA. V was trimmed by 7 bases and J by 3 bases, leaving 13 bases between them. The CDR3 loop reads CASNEGVGYNEQFF. CDR3 bases: TGTGCCAGCAACGAGGGGGTGGGCTACAATGAGCAGTTCTTC.

The chain has TRBV18 and TRBJ1-1; D unresolved. Germline CDR1 and CDR2: KGHSH and LQKENI. Between the trimmed V and J ends, which lost 0 bases and 1 base, there was a span of 9 bases. The CDR3 runs 15 residues. The CDR3: CASSPPSVQNTEAFF. The CDR3 nucleotides read TGTGCCAGCTCACCACCCAGTGTGCAGAACACTGAAGCTTTCTTT. Looking up the rest from reference TRBV18 and TRBJ1-1 gives the full variable domain: NAGVMQNPRHLVRRRGQEARLRCSPMKGHSHVYWYRQLPEEGLKFMVYLQKENIIDESGMPKERFSAEFPKEGPSILRIQQVVRGDSAAYFCASSPPSVQNTEAFFGQGTRLTVV.

The genes are TRBV2 and TRBJ2-7; 8 bases line up with TRBD2. The CDR3 is 14 residues long. Germline CDR1 reads SNHLY; CDR2 reads FYNNEI. V was clipped by 6 bases and J by 6 bases; unmatched bases: 10. CDR3: CASRPTSGGLEQYF. In DNA form, the CDR3 reads TGTGCCAGCAGGCCTACTAGCGGAGGCCTCGAGCAGTACTTC.

This chain's CDR3 is CASTKEGSLGYGYTF. CDR3 coding DNA: TGTGCCAGCACCAAAGAGGGCAGTCTGGGCTATGGCTACACCTTC. V is TRBV6-5 and J is TRBJ1-2, with D unclear. The germline V gene has CDR1 MNHEY and CDR2 SVGAGI. Deletions cut 7 bases from V and 4 bases from J, with 19 bases between. This CDR3 has 15 residues.

In the case of this clone: Within the sample, other DNA sequences also encode this same CDR3. The rearrangement joins TRBV5-6 to TRBJ1-2, with TRBD1 matching 8 bases. CDR1 is SGHDT and CDR2 is YYEEEE in the germline V gene. J lost 4 bases, V lost 2 bases, and 1 base had no gene match. The CDR3 sequence is 13 residues long. CDR3 residues: CASSFGQGYGYTF. Here the CDR3 DNA reads TGTGCCAGCAGCTTCGGACAGGGCTATGGCTACACCTTC.

This rearrangement joins TRBV7-2 to TRBJ2-2; 16 bases are shared with TRBD2. The J segment lost 3 bases and the V segment lost 5 bases, leaving 3 bases of the junction unmatched. Germline CDR1 reads SGHTA; CDR2 reads FQGNSA. The CDR3 runs 17 residues. Here the CDR3 DNA reads TGTGCCAGCAGCACGGGACTAGCGGGAGGGGACACCGGGGAGCTGTTTTTT. Amino acid sequence: CASSTGLAGGDTGELFF.

The rearrangement uses TRBV5-4 and TRBJ1-4; a weak D match, TRBD1 (5 bases). V was trimmed by 0 bases and J by 8 bases, leaving 14 bases between them. This CDR3 has 15 residues. Germline CDR1 and CDR2: SGHNT and YYREEE (reference sequence). CDR3 nucleotide sequence: TGTGCCAGCAGCTTGGTCGGAGCAGGGAGGGAAAAACTGTTTTTT. This sequence encodes CASSLVGAGREKLFF.

The chain is built from TRBV28 and TRBJ2-3, with 11 bases fitting TRBD2. The junction had 13 bases not matched to a gene; V was cut back by 5 bases and J by 0 bases. Germline-derived CDR1 and CDR2 are MDHEN and SYDVKM. The CDR3 has 19 amino acids. In nucleotides, the CDR3 is TGTGCCAGCAGTGGACTAGCGGGCCCTAAATTTTCTAGCACAGATACGCAGTATTTT. Translating gives CASSGLAGPKFSSTDTQYF.

This clone was detected only a few times. The chain has TRBV28 and TRBJ1-5; D may be TRBD1 (6 bases). V lost 8 bases and J 0 bases, leaving 17 bases between the germline ends. Germline lookup yields CDR1 MDHEN and CDR2 SYDVKM. This CDR3 has 16 residues. CDR3 residues: CASGQRSFYSNQPQHF. CDR3 nucleotide sequence: TGTGCCAGCGGACAGCGGAGCTTTTATAGCAATCAGCCCCAGCATTTT. The full variable domain, completed using reference TRBV28 and TRBJ1-5, is DVKVTQSSRYLVKRTGEKVFLECVQDMDHENMFWYRQDPGLGLRLIYFSYDVKMKEKGDIPEGYSVSREKKERFSLILESASTNQTSMYLCASGQRSFYSNQPQHFGDGTRLSIL.

The V and J genes are TRBV12-3 or TRBV12-4 and TRBJ2-7; tentative D call: TRBD2 (6 bases). This CDR3 spans 13 amino acids. V lost 5 bases, J lost 1 base, and 9 bases lay in between. The CDR3 DNA sequence: TGTGCCAGCAGTCCTAGCGATTCCTACGAGCAGTACTTC. Encoded protein: CASSPSDSYEQYF.

The V and J genes are TRBV2 and TRBJ2-1; D is unclear. Germline V gene lookup returns CDR1 SNHLY and CDR2 FYNNEI. This CDR3 comprises 13 residues. Trimming stripped 1 base from V and 10 bases from J, with 11 bases between. CDR3 DNA: TGTGCCAGCAGTGAAGAAGAGAGCTCAGAGCAGTTCTTC. The encoded protein is CASSEEESSEQFF.

In its sample, this clone was seen a few times. The chain couples TRBV5-1 to TRBJ2-3; TRBD2 might be the D (5 bases). Germline-derived CDR1 and CDR2 are SGHRS and YFSETQ. The CDR3 covers 13 residues. Trimming shortened V by 0 bases and J by 4 bases, and 6 bases separated the two germline ends. CDR3 region: CASSLVASDTQYF. As DNA, the CDR3 is TGCGCCAGCAGCTTGGTAGCGTCAGATACGCAGTATTTT.

The chain couples TRBV7-6 to TRBJ1-3; D remains ambiguous. The V end was cut by 1 base, the J end by 4 bases, with 14 bases between. The CDR3 loop spans 16 amino acids. Germline V gene data show CDR1 as SGHVS and CDR2 as FNYEAQ. CDR3 loop: CASSLGITPGGNTIYF. The CDR3 nucleotides read TGTGCCAGCAGCTTAGGGATAACACCGGGGGGAAACACCATATATTTT.

The chain couples TRBV2 to TRBJ2-5; TRBD1 agrees at 7 bases. CDR3 length: 14 amino acids. Unmatched junction bases numbered 2, after V lost 2 bases and J lost 2 bases. Germline CDR1 SNHLY, CDR2 FYNNEI. The CDR3, as DNA: TGTGCCAGCAGTGAATCGGGACAGCAAGAGACCCAGTACTTC. Amino acids: CASSESGQQETQYF.

The chain has TRBV30 and TRBJ1-5; 10 positions match TRBD1. From germline, CDR1 is GTSNPN and CDR2 SVGIG (reference sequence). The CDR3 spans 13 residues. Unmatched junction bases numbered 6, after V lost 6 bases and J lost 7 bases. Here the CDR3 DNA reads TGTGCCTGCCGGGACAGGGGTGACCAGCCCCAGCATTTT. Protein: CACRDRGDQPQHF. Filled out from reference TRBV30 and TRBJ1-5, the complete variable domain reads SQTIHQWPATLVQPVGSPLSLECTVEGTSNPNLYWYRQAAGRGLQLLFYSVGIGQISSEVPQNLSASRPQDRQFILSSKKLLLSDSGFYLCACRDRGDQPQHFGDGTRLSIL.

This chain connects TRBV19 to TRBJ1-1; D uncertain. This CDR3 contains 14 residues. CDR1 and CDR2 from the germline V gene are LNHDA and SQIVND (reference sequence). V lost 3 bases to trimming and J lost 1 base, with 9 bases between them. CDR3 region: CASSINSPNTEAFF. CDR3 DNA sequence: TGTGCCAGTAGTATTAACAGCCCGAACACTGAAGCTTTCTTT.

This chain uses TRBV6-5 with TRBJ2-7, with 7 bases that match TRBD1. The CDR3 is made up of 14 amino acids. CDR1 and CDR2 from the germline V gene are MNHEY and SVGAGI. V was clipped by 5 bases and J by 7 bases; unmatched bases: 11. For the CDR3, the DNA is TGTGCCAGCAGTAGGACCGGGACAGTGGGGGAGCAGTACTTC. It encodes CASSRTGTVGEQYF.

Here the CDR3 reads CASSSKGLAGGPGNEQFF. The CDR3 DNA is TGTGCCAGCAGCTCTAAGGGGTTAGCGGGAGGGCCGGGGAATGAGCAGTTCTTC. J is TRBJ2-1 and V is TRBV11-2, with TRBD2 identical over 11 bases. The CDR3 contains 18 residues. Per germline, CDR1 SGHAT and CDR2 FQNNGV. V was clipped by 4 bases and J by 7 bases; unmatched bases: 15.

The chain links TRBV10-3 to TRBJ2-3, with D possibly matching TRBD1 (5 bases). Between the trimmed V and J ends, which lost 4 bases and 1 base, there was a span of 12 bases. Germline CDR1 ENHRY, CDR2 SYGVKD. The CDR3 sequence is 15 residues long. The CDR3 DNA is TGTGCCATCAGTGGCCAGGGTTTTGGCACAGATACGCAGTATTTT. Its translation: CAISGQGFGTDTQYF.

The chain has TRBV10-3 and TRBJ2-1, with 8 bases that match TRBD2. The germline V gene encodes CDR1 ENHRY and CDR2 SYGVKD. This CDR3 is 14 amino acids long. V lost 11 bases to trimming and J lost 4 bases; unmatched junction nucleotides: 10. The CDR3 spells CASQGVAGYNEQFF. The CDR3, as DNA: TGTGCCTCACAAGGGGTAGCGGGGTACAATGAGCAGTTCTTC.